The text below deals with one TCR beta chain. Its antigen remains unknown. The germline CDR1 and CDR2 sequences are SQVTM and ANQGSEA. This CDR3 has 12 residues. Deletions cut 4 bases from V and 4 bases from J, with 10 bases between. This record comes from a study of blood T cells in healthy people across ages. Study-wide results and caveats: The lack of PBMC sorting stopped any conclusive naive versus antigen-experienced comparison. Higher diversity, along with more naive CD4+ cells, distinguished long-lived donors from aged donors.

Together with a sample-barcoded 5' primer, a J-beta primer mix was included in a second PCR lasting about 7 to 12 cycles. MiXCR, run by TCRdb on the 5' RACE reads, gives a single entry per CDR3 protein. This table has 1.5 million to 2 million distinct CDR3 sequences, around 35% appearing once. With each sample, at least 5 micrograms of total RNA were extracted. Sequencing was performed on blood. The chain employs TRBV29-1 and TRBJ1-2; D gene ambiguous. The clonotype was recovered from a woman younger than 45 in good health. The CDR3 region has the DNA TGCAGCGTTGTTAAAGCGACCTATGGCTACACCTTC. Translation: CSVVKATYGYTF.